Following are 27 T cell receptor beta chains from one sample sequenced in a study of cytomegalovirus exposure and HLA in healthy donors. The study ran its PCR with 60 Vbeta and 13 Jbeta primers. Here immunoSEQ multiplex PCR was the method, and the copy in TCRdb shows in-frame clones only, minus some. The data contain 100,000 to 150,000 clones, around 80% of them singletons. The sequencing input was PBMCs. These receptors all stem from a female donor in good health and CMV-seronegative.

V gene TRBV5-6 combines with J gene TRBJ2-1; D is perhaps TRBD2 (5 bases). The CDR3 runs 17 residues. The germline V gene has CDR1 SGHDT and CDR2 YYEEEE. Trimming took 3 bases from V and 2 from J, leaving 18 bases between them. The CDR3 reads CASSSFEDYSPYNEQFF. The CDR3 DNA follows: TGTGCCAGCAGCTCCTTTGAAGACTACTCACCCTACAATGAGCAGTTCTTC.

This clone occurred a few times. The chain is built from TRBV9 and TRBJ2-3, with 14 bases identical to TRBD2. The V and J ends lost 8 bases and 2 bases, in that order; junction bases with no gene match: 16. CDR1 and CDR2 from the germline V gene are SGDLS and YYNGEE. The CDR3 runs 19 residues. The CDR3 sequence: CASSSGTSGRRAHTDTQYF. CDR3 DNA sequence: TGTGCCAGTAGTAGCGGGACTAGCGGGAGAAGAGCACACACAGATACGCAGTATTTT. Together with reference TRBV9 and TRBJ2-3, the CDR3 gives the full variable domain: DSGVTQTPKHLITATGQRVTLRCSPRSGDLSVYWYQQSLDQGLQFLIQYYNGEERAKGNILERFSAQQFPDLHSELNLSSLELGDSALYFCASSSGTSGRRAHTDTQYFGPGTRLTVL.

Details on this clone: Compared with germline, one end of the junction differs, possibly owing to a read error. This CDR3 reads CASSSGSGNQPQHF. DNA of the CDR3: TGTGCCAGCTCGTCCGGTTCAGGCAACCAGCCCCAGCATTTT. The chain has TRBV18 and TRBJ1-5; D is undetermined. Looked up from germline, CDR1 is KGHSH and CDR2 is LQKENI. The CDR3 spans 14 residues.

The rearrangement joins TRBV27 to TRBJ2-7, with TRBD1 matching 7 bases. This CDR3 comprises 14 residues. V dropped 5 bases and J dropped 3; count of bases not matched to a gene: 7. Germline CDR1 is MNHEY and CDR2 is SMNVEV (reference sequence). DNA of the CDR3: TGTGCCAGCAGTCTGCTGGGACAGTACTACGAGCAGTACTTC. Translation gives CASSLLGQYYEQYF.

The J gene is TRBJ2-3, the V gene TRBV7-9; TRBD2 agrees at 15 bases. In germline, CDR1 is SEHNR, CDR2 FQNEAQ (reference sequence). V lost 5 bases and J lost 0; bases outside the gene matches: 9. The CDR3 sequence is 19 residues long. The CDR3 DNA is TGTGCCAGCAGCCGTACGGGACTAGCGGGGGGTCCTAGCACAGATACGCAGTATTTT. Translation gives CASSRTGLAGGPSTDTQYF.

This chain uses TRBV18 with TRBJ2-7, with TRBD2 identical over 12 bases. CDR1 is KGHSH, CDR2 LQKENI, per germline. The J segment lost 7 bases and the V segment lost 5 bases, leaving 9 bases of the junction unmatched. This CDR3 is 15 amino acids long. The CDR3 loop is CASSEPSGRAAEQYF. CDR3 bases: TGTGCCAGCTCAGAGCCTAGCGGGAGGGCCGCGGAGCAGTACTTC.

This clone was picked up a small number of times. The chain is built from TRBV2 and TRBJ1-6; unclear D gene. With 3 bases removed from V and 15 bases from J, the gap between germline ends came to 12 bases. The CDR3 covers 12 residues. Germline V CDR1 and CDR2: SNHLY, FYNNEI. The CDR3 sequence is CASSDRGGSLHF. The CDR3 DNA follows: TGTGCCAGCAGTGATCGGGGTGGAAGCCTCCACTTT.

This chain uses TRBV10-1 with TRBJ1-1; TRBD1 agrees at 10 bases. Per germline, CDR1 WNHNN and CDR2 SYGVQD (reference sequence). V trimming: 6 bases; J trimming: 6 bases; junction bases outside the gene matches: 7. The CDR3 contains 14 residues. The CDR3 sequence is CASRADRGNSEAFF. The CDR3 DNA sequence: TGCGCCAGCAGAGCGGACAGGGGGAATTCTGAAGCTTTCTTT.

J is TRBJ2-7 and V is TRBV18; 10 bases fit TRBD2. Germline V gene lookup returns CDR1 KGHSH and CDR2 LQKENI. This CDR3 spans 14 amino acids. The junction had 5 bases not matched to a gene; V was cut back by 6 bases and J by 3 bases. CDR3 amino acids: CASSQGLAIYEQYF. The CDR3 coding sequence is TGTGCCAGCTCGCAGGGACTAGCGATCTACGAGCAGTACTTC. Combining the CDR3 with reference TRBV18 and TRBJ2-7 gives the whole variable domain NAGVMQNPRHLVRRRGQEARLRCSPMKGHSHVYWYRQLPEEGLKFMVYLQKENIIDESGMPKERFSAEFPKEGPSILRIQQVVRGDSAAYFCASSQGLAIYEQYFGPGTRLTVT.

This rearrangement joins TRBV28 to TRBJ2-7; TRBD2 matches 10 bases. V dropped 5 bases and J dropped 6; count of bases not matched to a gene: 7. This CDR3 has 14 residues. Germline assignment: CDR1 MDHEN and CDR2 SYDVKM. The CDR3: CASSQLAGDREQYF. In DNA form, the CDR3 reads TGTGCCAGCAGTCAGCTAGCGGGGGATCGCGAGCAGTACTTC.

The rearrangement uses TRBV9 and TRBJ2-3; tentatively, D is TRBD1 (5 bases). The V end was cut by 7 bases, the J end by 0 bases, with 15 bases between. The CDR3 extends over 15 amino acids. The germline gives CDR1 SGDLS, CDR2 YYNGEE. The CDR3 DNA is TGTGCCAGCTCGGTTAGGGGCTCTAGCACAGATACGCAGTATTTT. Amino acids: CASSVRGSSTDTQYF.

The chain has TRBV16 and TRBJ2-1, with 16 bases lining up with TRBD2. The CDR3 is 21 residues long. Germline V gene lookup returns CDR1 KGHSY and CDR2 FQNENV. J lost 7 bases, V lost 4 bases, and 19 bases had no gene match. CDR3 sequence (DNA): TGTGCCAGCAGCCTGCACACTTCGGGACTAGCGGGAGGGCCTCGGGCGAATGAGCAGTTCTTC. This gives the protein CASSLHTSGLAGGPRANEQFF.

Written as DNA, the CDR3 is TGTGCCAGCTCTTCACAATCTAACTATGGCTACACCTTC. Translating gives CASSSQSNYGYTF. V is TRBV18 and J is TRBJ1-2; D is uncertain. Trimming took off 6 bases at V and 0 bases at J, with 8 bases between the two ends. Germline V gives CDR1 KGHSH, CDR2 LQKENI. The CDR3 length is 13 residues.

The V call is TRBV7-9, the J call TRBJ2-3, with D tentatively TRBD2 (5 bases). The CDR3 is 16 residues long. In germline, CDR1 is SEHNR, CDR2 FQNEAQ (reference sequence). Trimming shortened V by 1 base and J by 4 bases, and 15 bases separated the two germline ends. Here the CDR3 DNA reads TGTGCCAGCAGCTTAGGGCTAGCAGGACCCTCAGATACGCAGTATTTT. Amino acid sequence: CASSLGLAGPSDTQYF.

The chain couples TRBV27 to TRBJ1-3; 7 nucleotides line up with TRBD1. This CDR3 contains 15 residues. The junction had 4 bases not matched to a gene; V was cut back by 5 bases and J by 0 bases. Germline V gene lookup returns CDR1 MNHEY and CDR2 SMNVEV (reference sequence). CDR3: CASSTRQGSGNTIYF. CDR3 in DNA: TGTGCCAGCAGTACCCGACAGGGCTCTGGAAACACCATATATTTT.

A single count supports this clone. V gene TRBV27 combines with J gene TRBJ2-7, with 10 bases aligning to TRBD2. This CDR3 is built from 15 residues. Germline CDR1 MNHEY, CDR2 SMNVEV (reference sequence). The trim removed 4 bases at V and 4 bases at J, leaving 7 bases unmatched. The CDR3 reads CASSSLAGARYEQYF. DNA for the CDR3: TGTGCCAGCAGTTCCCTAGCGGGAGCCCGATACGAGCAGTACTTC.

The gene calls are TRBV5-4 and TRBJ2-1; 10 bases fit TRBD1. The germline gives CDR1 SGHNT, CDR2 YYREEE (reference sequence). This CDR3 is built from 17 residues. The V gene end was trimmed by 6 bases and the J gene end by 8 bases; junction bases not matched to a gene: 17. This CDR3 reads CASTNKKNRTGGYEQFF. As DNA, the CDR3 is TGTGCCAGCACCAACAAAAAAAACCGGACAGGGGGGTATGAGCAGTTCTTC. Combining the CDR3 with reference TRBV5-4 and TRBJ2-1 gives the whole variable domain ETGVTQSPTHLIKTRGQQVTLRCSSQSGHNTVSWYQQALGQGPQFIFQYYREEENGRGNFPPRFSGLQFPNYSSELNVNALELDDSALYLCASTNKKNRTGGYEQFFGPGTRLTVL.

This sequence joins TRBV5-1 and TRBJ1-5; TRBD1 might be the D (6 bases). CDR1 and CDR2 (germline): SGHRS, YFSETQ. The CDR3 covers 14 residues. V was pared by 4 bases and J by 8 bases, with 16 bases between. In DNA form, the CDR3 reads TGCGCCAGCAGCCGGGGAGGGGGGGAAAAGCCCCAGCATTTT. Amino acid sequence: CASSRGGGEKPQHF. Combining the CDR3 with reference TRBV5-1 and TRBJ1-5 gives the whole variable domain KAGVTQTPRYLIKTRGQQVTLSCSPISGHRSVSWYQQTPGQGLQFLFEYFSETQRNKGNFPGRFSGRQFSNSRSEMNVSTLELGDSALYLCASSRGGGEKPQHFGDGTRLSIL.

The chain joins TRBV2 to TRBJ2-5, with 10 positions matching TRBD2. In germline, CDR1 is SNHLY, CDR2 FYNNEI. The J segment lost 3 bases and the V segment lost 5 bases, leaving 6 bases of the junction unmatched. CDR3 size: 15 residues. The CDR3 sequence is CASSPGLAVKETQYF. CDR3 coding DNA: TGTGCCAGCAGTCCCGGACTAGCGGTGAAAGAGACCCAGTACTTC.

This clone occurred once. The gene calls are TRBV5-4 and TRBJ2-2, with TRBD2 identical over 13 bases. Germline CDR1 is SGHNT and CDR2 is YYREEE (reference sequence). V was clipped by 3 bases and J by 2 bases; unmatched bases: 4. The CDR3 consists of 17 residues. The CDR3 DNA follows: TGTGCCAGCAGCTGGACTAGCGGGGGAGTAAACACCGGGGAGCTGTTTTTT. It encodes CASSWTSGGVNTGELFF.

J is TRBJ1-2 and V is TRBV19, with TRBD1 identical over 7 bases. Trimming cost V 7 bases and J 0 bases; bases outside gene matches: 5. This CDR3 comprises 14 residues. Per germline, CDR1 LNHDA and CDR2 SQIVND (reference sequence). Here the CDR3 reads CASTRDSTNYGYTF. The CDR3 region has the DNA TGTGCCAGTACCCGGGACAGCACTAACTATGGCTACACCTTC.

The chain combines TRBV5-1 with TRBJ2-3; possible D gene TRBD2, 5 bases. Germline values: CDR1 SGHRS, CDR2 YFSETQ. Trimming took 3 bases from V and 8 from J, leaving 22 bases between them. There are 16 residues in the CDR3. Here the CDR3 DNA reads TGCGCCAGCAGCTGGGGAGACCCTGTCCGCGCAGGTACGCAGTATTTT. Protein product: CASSWGDPVRAGTQYF.

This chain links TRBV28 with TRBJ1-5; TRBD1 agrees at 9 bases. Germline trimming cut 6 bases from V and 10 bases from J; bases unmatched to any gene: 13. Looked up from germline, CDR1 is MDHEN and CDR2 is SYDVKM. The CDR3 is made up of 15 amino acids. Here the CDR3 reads CASRWGQGIRLPQHF. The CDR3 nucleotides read TGTGCCAGCAGGTGGGGACAGGGTATCCGACTACCCCAGCATTTT.

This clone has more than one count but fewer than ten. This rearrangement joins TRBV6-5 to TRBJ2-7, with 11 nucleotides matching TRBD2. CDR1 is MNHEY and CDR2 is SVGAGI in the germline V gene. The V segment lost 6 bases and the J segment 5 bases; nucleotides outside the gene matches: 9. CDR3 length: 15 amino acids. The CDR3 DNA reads TGTGCCAGCAGGCGAACTAGCGGGAGTTACCACGAGCAGTACTTC. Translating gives CASRRTSGSYHEQYF.

The chain's CDR3 is CSVDGMANEQFF. Written as DNA, the CDR3 is TGCAGCGTTGACGGGATGGCTAATGAGCAGTTCTTC. This chain links TRBV29-1 with TRBJ2-1, with D maybe TRBD2 (5 bases). Trimming pared 3 bases from V and 7 bases from J, leaving 10 bases between. The CDR3 is 12 residues long. CDR1 is SQVTM and CDR2 is ANQGSEA in the germline V gene.

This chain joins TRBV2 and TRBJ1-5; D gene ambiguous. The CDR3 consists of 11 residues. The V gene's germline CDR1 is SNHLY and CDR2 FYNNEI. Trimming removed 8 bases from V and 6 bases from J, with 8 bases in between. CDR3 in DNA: TGTGCCAGCTCCTTGAGTCAGCCCCAGCATTTT. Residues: CASSLSQPQHF.

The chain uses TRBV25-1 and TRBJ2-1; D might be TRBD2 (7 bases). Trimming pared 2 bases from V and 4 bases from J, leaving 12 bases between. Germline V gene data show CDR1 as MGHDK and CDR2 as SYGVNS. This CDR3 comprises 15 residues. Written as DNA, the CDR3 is TGTGCCAGCAGTGAAATGGGGGGGGCGTACAATGAGCAGTTCTTC. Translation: CASSEMGGAYNEQFF.